This T cell receptor (beta chain) originates from a study of cytomegalovirus exposure and HLA in healthy donors. The PCR ran on 60 Vbeta and 13 Jbeta primers. Sequenced by immunoSEQ multiplex PCR; TCRdb stores in-frame clones only, minus some. This sample has fewer than 200,000 clones, with about 80% found just once. Findings of the study overall: An analysis that was carried out later associated 16,000 or so TCR beta sequences with HLA alleles at 0.05 false discovery rate.

A word on this clone: What it binds is unknown.

Trimming shortened V by 0 bases and J by 4 bases, and 10 bases separated the two germline ends. This CDR3 comprises 15 residues. Germline CDR1 is SGDLS and CDR2 is YYNGEE. The gene calls are TRBV9 and TRBJ1-4; D unresolved. This TCR was sampled from a boy between 10 and 17 years old in good health and CMV-seronegative. Sequenced material: PBMCs. CDR3 coding DNA: TGTGCCAGCAGCGTAGGTGTGCGGGGTAATGAAAAACTGTTTTTT. Translation: CASSVGVRGNEKLFF.